These 8 T cell receptor beta chains share one sample of origin, sequenced in a study of technical replicates of blood from a handful of donors. Assay used: immunoSEQ multiplex PCR; TCRdb lists only in-frame clones, some missing. The data contain around 84,000 clones, about 92% of them singletons. Sequenced: T cells isolated from PBMCs. Receptors were obtained from a human donor in good health.

The chain recombines TRBV5-8 with TRBJ2-7, with D possibly TRBD2 on 5 matching bases. CDR1 and CDR2 (germline): SGHTS, YDEGEE. The CDR3 totals 13 residues. V was trimmed by 4 bases and J by 3 bases, leaving 11 bases between them. The CDR3 reads CASSDGVSYEQYF. DNA for the CDR3: TGTGCCAGCAGCGACGGGGTGAGCTACGAGCAGTACTTC.

The V call is TRBV11-3, the J call TRBJ2-7; D ambiguous. Per germline, CDR1 SGHNT and CDR2 YENEEA. V was trimmed by 5 bases and J by 3 bases, leaving 20 bases between them. CDR3 length: 16 amino acids. The CDR3 region is CASSLSPSRLDYEQYF. The DNA of the CDR3 is TGTGCCAGCAGCCTTTCCCCCTCCCGATTAGACTACGAGCAGTACTTC.

A single count supports this clone. The chain is built from TRBV7-6 and TRBJ1-3; tentative D call: TRBD1 (6 bases). Germline-derived CDR1 and CDR2 are SGHVS and FNYEAQ. The CDR3 loop spans 15 amino acids. Trimming removed 5 bases at V and 0 bases at J, with 11 bases between. CDR3 sequence reads: CASSGQPASGNTIYF. In DNA form, the CDR3 reads TGTGCCAGCAGCGGACAGCCTGCCTCTGGAAACACCATATATTTT.

V gene TRBV27 combines with J gene TRBJ1-2; perhaps TRBD1 as D (5 bases). Germline V gene data show CDR1 as MNHEY and CDR2 as SMNVEV (reference sequence). Trimming removed 0 bases from V and 4 bases from J, with 12 bases in between. This CDR3 has 15 residues. For the CDR3, the DNA is TGTGCCAGCAGTTTATCGGAGGGGAGCAGCTATGGCTACACCTTC. Translation: CASSLSEGSSYGYTF.

J is TRBJ2-7 and V is TRBV15; 7 nucleotides line up with TRBD2. The CDR3 is 14 amino acids. Germline CDR1 and CDR2: LNHNV and YYDKDF (reference sequence). V trimming: 3 bases; J trimming: 0 bases; junction bases outside the gene matches: 2. DNA of the CDR3: TGTGCCACCAGCAGGGGGGGGGACTCCTACGAGCAGTACTTC. The encoded protein is CATSRGGDSYEQYF.

The genes are TRBV10-1 and TRBJ2-2; TRBD1 matches 10 bases. The CDR3 consists of 16 residues. The junction had 9 bases not matched to a gene; V was cut back by 5 bases and J by 6 bases. The V gene's germline CDR1 is WNHNN and CDR2 SYGVQD (reference sequence). This CDR3 reads CASSPPGTGVAGELFF. In DNA, the CDR3 is TGCGCCAGCAGTCCTCCCGGGACAGGGGTGGCCGGGGAGCTGTTTTTT.

This clone has just one count. J is TRBJ1-5 and V is TRBV6-1, with a tentative D call TRBD1 (5 bases). Trimming removed 7 bases at V and 0 bases at J, with 13 bases between. The CDR3 spans 15 residues. Per germline, CDR1 MNHNS and CDR2 SASEGT. The CDR3 reads CASNLDSYSNQPQHF. The DNA of the CDR3 is TGTGCCAGCAATCTAGACAGCTATAGCAATCAGCCCCAGCATTTT.

This chain joins TRBV5-6 and TRBJ1-5; possibly TRBD1 for D (6 bases). The CDR3 consists of 14 residues. Deletions cut 4 bases from V and 4 bases from J, with 12 bases between. CDR1 is SGHDT and CDR2 is YYEEEE in the germline V gene. CDR3 DNA sequence: TGTGCCAGCAGCGCCCGACAGGCAAATCAGCCCCAGCATTTT. This translates into CASSARQANQPQHF.